This T cell receptor beta chain was recorded in a study of T cells after posttransplantation cyclophosphamide. Study findings and constraints: Tissue-infiltrating T cells from skin or gut overlapped little with blood T cells. Later post-transplant blood repertoires were often dominated by donor CD8+ memory clones. Recipient CMV seropositivity and CMV reactivation strongly tracked TRB clonality.

Trimming took 5 bases from V and 4 from J, leaving 24 bases between them. In germline, CDR1 is SEHNR, CDR2 FQNEAQ (reference sequence). This CDR3 is 17 amino acids long. TCRdb keeps only in-frame clones here, not all; method: immunoSEQ multiplex PCR. The sample yields about 66,000 clones, over 85% seen once. This clone came up once. The antigen is not known. The sequenced material came from PBMCs. This chain joins TRBV7-9 and TRBJ2-7, with D possibly matching TRBD1 (5 bases). The clonotype comes from a woman aged 25 to 39 in good health and a related stem cell transplant donor. The CDR3 here is CASSPTIGQGKMYEQYF. The CDR3 region has the DNA TGTGCCAGCAGCCCTACCATAGGGCAGGGAAAGATGTACGAGCAGTACTTC.